What follows are 21 T cell receptor beta chains derived from one specimen sequenced in a study of a mutant IDH1 vaccine in newly diagnosed glioma. Sequencing used immunoSEQ multiplex PCR; TCRdb keeps in-frame clones, though not all of them. The sample records roughly 30,000 clones, 80% to 85% being singletons. The time point here: week 47, end of study. Vaccinated patients received 300 ug of mutant IDH1 20-mer peptide per dose, with topical imiquimod. These receptors are not linked to any known antigen. Sequences were derived from PBMCs, sampled from a glioma patient whose treatment included an IDH1 peptide vaccine. The receptors were gathered from a man under 40 with glioma.

The CDR3 loop is CSARENHEQYF. The CDR3 DNA reads as TGCAGTGCTAGAGAAAATCACGAGCAGTACTTC. The rearrangement links TRBV20-1 to TRBJ2-7; D is undetermined. V was cut by 0 bases and J by 5 bases, with 5 bases left in between. The CDR3 totals 11 residues. Germline lookup yields CDR1 DFQATT and CDR2 SNEGSKA (reference sequence).

The V gene is TRBV18, the J gene TRBJ2-7; D is perhaps TRBD1 (6 bases). Germline CDR1 KGHSH, CDR2 LQKENI. V lost 4 bases and J 7 bases, leaving 20 bases between the germline ends. This CDR3 region has 15 residues. The CDR3 coding sequence is TGTGCCAGCTCACACTTACAGGGAAGGACGGGAGAGCAGTACTTC. This sequence encodes CASSHLQGRTGEQYF.

The chain has TRBV7-9 and TRBJ2-1; unclear D gene. Germline CDR1 SEHNR, CDR2 FQNEAQ (reference sequence). The CDR3 loop spans 11 amino acids. V lost 1 base and J lost 9, with 4 bases in between. This CDR3 is CASSLDTEQFF. DNA for the CDR3: TGTGCCAGCAGCTTAGACACTGAGCAGTTCTTC.

The chain joins TRBV6-6 to TRBJ2-5; no definite D call. The CDR3 is 12 residues long. Germline V gene lookup returns CDR1 MNHNY and CDR2 SVGAGI (reference sequence). Trimming stripped 2 bases from V and 4 bases from J, with 5 bases between. Here the CDR3 DNA reads TGTGCCAGCAGTTACGGGGTAGAGACCCAGTACTTC. Its protein is CASSYGVETQYF.

In regard to this clone: As the CDR3 is not closed by the conserved phenylalanine or tryptophan, this likely results from a read error. The DNA is left out, because the CDR3 cannot be placed on it with certainty; the CDR3 is given as TCRdb lists it. CDR3 sequence reads: CAWTPYGYTFVSV. This chain uses TRBV30 with TRBJ1-2. The CDR3 is 13 amino acids in total, end residues counted. Germline lookup yields CDR1 GTSNPN and CDR2 SVGIG (reference sequence).

The chain uses TRBV5-1 and TRBJ1-6, with 8 bases that match TRBD1. This CDR3 is built from 17 residues. The germline CDR1 and CDR2 sequences are SGHRS and YFSETQ. V lost 2 bases to trimming and J lost 1 base; unmatched junction nucleotides: 5. As DNA, the CDR3 is TGCGCCAGCAGCTTCGGACAGGGAGGGTCCTATAATTCACCCCTCCACTTT. Residues: CASSFGQGGSYNSPLHF.

The chain joins TRBV27 to TRBJ1-5; a possible D gene is TRBD1 (5 bases). The CDR3 consists of 14 residues. Germline V gene data show CDR1 as MNHEY and CDR2 as SMNVEV (reference sequence). Trimming removed 3 bases from V and 4 bases from J, with 10 bases in between. The CDR3 nucleotides are TGTGCCAGCAGTTTTAATGGGGGGAATCAGCCCCAGCATTTT. It specifies CASSFNGGNQPQHF.

The chain joins TRBV4-1 to TRBJ2-7; no firm D call. CDR1 is MGHRA, CDR2 YSYEKL, per germline. V was trimmed by 0 bases and J by 2 bases, leaving 11 bases between them. The CDR3 totals 15 residues. In DNA form, the CDR3 reads TGCGCCAGCAGCCAAGATCAGGCCCGGCCCTACGAGCAGTACTTC. Translated, it gives CASSQDQARPYEQYF.

J is TRBJ2-7 and V is TRBV5-4; the D gene could be TRBD1 or TRBD2 (5 bases each). Germline assignment: CDR1 SGHNT and CDR2 YYREEE (reference sequence). Trimming pared 2 bases from V and 2 bases from J, leaving 14 bases between. The CDR3 length is 15 residues. CDR3 loop: CASSFPGTQTYEQYF. The DNA for the CDR3 is TGTGCCAGCAGCTTTCCCGGGACGCAGACCTACGAGCAGTACTTC.

This rearrangement joins TRBV29-1 to TRBJ2-5, with 10 bases matching TRBD1. V shed 6 bases and J 5 bases; nucleotides not matched to a gene: 6. There are 13 residues in the CDR3. CDR1 is SQVTM and CDR2 is ANQGSEA in the germline V gene. DNA for the CDR3: TGCAGCGTGGGACAGGGGAGAGATGAGACCCAGTACTTC. This sequence encodes CSVGQGRDETQYF. Full variable domain (outside the CDR3, taken from reference TRBV29-1 and TRBJ2-5): SAVISQKPSRDICQRGTSLTIQCQVDSQVTMMFWYRQQPGQSLTLIATANQGSEATYESGFVIDKFPISRPNLTFSTLTVSNMSPEDSSIYLCSVGQGRDETQYFGPGTRLLVL.

The rearrangement links TRBV19 to TRBJ1-1; 8 nucleotides match TRBD1. Germline V gene data show CDR1 as LNHDA and CDR2 as SQIVND (reference sequence). The CDR3 runs to 15 residues. V shed 5 bases and J 4 bases; nucleotides not matched to a gene: 9. CDR3 residues: CASSPGQGGGTEAFF. In DNA, the CDR3 is TGTGCCAGTAGTCCAGGACAGGGAGGGGGCACTGAAGCTTTCTTT.

This chain connects TRBV9 to TRBJ2-7; maybe TRBD2 (6 bases). The V gene lost 0 bases and the J gene lost 0 bases, with 10 bases spanning the gap. This CDR3 spans 15 amino acids. Germline loops: CDR1 SGDLS, CDR2 YYNGEE. CDR3 DNA: TGTGCCAGCAGCGTAGGAGGCGGGACCTCCTACGAGCAGTACTTC. This translates into CASSVGGGTSYEQYF. The full variable domain, with the rest looked up from reference TRBV9 and TRBJ2-7, is DSGVTQTPKHLITATGQRVTLRCSPRSGDLSVYWYQQSLDQGLQFLIQYYNGEERAKGNILERFSAQQFPDLHSELNLSSLELGDSALYFCASSVGGGTSYEQYFGPGTRLTVT.

This rearrangement joins TRBV5-1 to TRBJ2-7; D is tentatively TRBD1 or TRBD2 (6 bases each). V gave up 0 bases and J gave up 6 bases, with 16 bases separating them. The CDR3 is made up of 15 amino acids. In germline, CDR1 is SGHRS, CDR2 YFSETQ. The chain's CDR3 is CASSLDEGGGSEQYF. CDR3 DNA sequence: TGCGCCAGCAGCTTGGATGAAGGGGGAGGTTCCGAGCAGTACTTC. The entire variable domain, with the rest obtained from reference TRBV5-1 and TRBJ2-7, is as follows: KAGVTQTPRYLIKTRGQQVTLSCSPISGHRSVSWYQQTPGQGLQFLFEYFSETQRNKGNFPGRFSGRQFSNSRSEMNVSTLELGDSALYLCASSLDEGGGSEQYFGPGTRLTVT.

This chain joins TRBV30 and TRBJ2-1; the match to TRBD1 covers 7 bases. CDR1 and CDR2 from the germline V gene are GTSNPN and SVGIG (reference sequence). Trimming cost V 3 bases and J 3 bases; bases outside gene matches: 8. The CDR3 contains 15 residues. CDR3 amino acids: CAWSRPRDSYNEQFF. The CDR3 DNA sequence: TGTGCCTGGAGCCGCCCAAGGGACAGCTACAATGAGCAGTTCTTC.

The gene calls are TRBV5-8 and TRBJ2-1, with D perhaps assigned TRBD1 or TRBD2 (5 bases each). CDR3 length equals 15 residues. CDR1 is SGHTS, CDR2 YDEGEE, per germline. Trimming removed 3 bases from V and 2 bases from J, with 12 bases in between. The CDR3 DNA follows: TGTGCCAGCAGCTCCGGGACCCAGACCTACAATGAGCAGTTCTTC. Translation gives CASSSGTQTYNEQFF.

This clone was detected only once. The chain recombines TRBV2 with TRBJ2-7; 10 bases align to TRBD1. Germline V gene data show CDR1 as SNHLY and CDR2 as FYNNEI. The CDR3 spans 14 residues. J lost 6 bases, V lost 6 bases, and 8 bases had no gene match. CDR3 loop: CASRAGTGDPEQYF. CDR3 nucleotides: TGTGCCAGCAGAGCCGGGACAGGGGATCCCGAGCAGTACTTC.

The chain uses TRBV13 and TRBJ1-2; D is ambiguous. Trimming took off 1 base at V and 0 bases at J, with 9 bases between the two ends. The germline CDR1 and CDR2 sequences are PRHDT and FYEKMQ (reference sequence). This CDR3 has 15 residues. CDR3: CASSLVGDANYGYTF. In DNA, the CDR3 is TGTGCCAGCAGCTTAGTCGGGGATGCTAACTATGGCTACACCTTC.

The chain carries TRBV5-1 and TRBJ1-1; D remains unclear. Trimming shortened V by 0 bases and J by 1 base, and 7 bases separated the two germline ends. CDR3 length: 14 amino acids. Germline CDR1 is SGHRS and CDR2 is YFSETQ. Written as DNA, the CDR3 is TGCGCCAGCAGCTTGGTGAATGCGAACACTGAAGCTTTCTTT. Protein product: CASSLVNANTEAFF.

This clone was counted a single time. This chain links TRBV4-1 with TRBJ2-2; the D gene is possibly TRBD2 (6 bases). The V end was cut by 1 base, the J end by 1 base, with 10 bases between. CDR1 and CDR2 from the germline V gene are MGHRA and YSYEKL. The CDR3 is 16 residues long. The CDR3 protein is CASSQVTSLNTGELFF. In nucleotides, the CDR3 is TGCGCCAGCAGCCAAGTAACTAGCCTGAACACCGGGGAGCTGTTTTTT.

The chain has TRBV29-1 and TRBJ2-2, with 7 bases that match TRBD1. This CDR3 is 14 amino acids long. The J segment lost 6 bases and the V segment lost 6 bases, leaving 10 bases of the junction unmatched. Germline lookup yields CDR1 SQVTM and CDR2 ANQGSEA. The CDR3 region is CSVVRDRKAGELFF. The CDR3 DNA reads as TGCAGCGTCGTCCGGGACAGAAAAGCCGGGGAGCTGTTTTTT.

The chain uses TRBV5-1 and TRBJ2-7; a weak D match, TRBD2 (6 bases). The CDR3 has 15 amino acids. CDR1 and CDR2 (germline): SGHRS, YFSETQ. Trimming removed 5 bases at V and 0 bases at J, with 15 bases between. The CDR3: CASSFGDSISYEQYF. The DNA of the CDR3 is TGCGCCAGCAGTTTTGGGGACTCAATCTCCTACGAGCAGTACTTC.